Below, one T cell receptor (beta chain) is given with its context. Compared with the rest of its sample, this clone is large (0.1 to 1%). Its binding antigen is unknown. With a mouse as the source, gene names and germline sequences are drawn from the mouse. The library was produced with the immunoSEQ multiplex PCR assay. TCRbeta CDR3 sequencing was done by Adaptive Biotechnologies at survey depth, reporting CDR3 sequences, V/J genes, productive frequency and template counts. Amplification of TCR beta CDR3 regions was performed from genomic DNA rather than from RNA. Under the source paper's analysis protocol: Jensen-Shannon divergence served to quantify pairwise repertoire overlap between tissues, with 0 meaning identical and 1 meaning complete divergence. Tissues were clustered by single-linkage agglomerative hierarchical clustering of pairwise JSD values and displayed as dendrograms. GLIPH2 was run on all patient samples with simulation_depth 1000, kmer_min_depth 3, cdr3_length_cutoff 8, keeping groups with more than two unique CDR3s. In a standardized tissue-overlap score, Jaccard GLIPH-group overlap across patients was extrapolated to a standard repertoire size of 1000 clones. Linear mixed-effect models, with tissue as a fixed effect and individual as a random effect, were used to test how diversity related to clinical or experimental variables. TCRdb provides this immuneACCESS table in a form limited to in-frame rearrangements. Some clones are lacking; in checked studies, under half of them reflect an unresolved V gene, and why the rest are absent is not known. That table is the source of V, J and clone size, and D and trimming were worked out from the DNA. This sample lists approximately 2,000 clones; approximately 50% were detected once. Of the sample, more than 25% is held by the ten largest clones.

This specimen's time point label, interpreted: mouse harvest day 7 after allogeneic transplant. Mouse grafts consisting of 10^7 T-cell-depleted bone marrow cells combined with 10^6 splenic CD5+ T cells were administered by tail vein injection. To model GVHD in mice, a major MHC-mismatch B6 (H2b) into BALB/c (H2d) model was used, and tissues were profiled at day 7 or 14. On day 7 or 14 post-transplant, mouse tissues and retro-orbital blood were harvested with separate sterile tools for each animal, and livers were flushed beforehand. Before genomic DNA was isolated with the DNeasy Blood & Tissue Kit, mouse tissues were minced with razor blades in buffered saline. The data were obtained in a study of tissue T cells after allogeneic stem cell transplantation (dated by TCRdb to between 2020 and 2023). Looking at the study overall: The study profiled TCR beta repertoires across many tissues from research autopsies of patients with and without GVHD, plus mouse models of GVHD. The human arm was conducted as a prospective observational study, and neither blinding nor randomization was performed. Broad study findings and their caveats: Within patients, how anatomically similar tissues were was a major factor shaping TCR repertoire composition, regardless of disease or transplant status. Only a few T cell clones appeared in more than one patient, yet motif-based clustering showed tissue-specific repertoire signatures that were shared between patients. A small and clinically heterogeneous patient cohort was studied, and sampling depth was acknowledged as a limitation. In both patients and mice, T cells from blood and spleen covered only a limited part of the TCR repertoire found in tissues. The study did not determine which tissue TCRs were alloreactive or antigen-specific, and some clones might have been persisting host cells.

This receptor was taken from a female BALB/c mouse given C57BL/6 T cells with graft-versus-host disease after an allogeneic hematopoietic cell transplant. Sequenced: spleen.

The CDR3 amino acid sequence is: CASSQDPSYEQYF. CDR3 bases read: TGTGCCAGCAGTCAGGACCCCTCCTATGAACAGTAC. The chain couples TRBV19 to TRBJ2-7, with the D gene too uncertain to name. Read coverage stops 1 residue before the CDR3 terminus; the germline J gene supplies the remainder. V gives up 4 bases and J gives up 0 bases, and the segment between their germline ends measures 8 bases. The germline V gene (reference sequence) provides CDR1 FNHDT and CDR2 SITEND. The CDR3, from cysteine to phenylalanine, totals 13 residues. Only the CDR3 bases that were read are kept: 36 of them, in frame from base 1.